This is a list of T cell receptor beta chains from one sample in a study of CD8+CD57+ T cells in acquired aplastic anemia. TCRdb called the reads again in MiXCR, with one record for every CDR3 protein. The table lists roughly 130,000 distinct CDR3 sequences, about 48% of them singletons. The sample comprised sorted CD4+, CD8+, or CD8+CD57+ T cells (not recorded which) from PBMCs. Every receptor here comes from a human donor in good health, serving as a control. Both conserved end residues are part of each CDR3. D genes are given only for firm matches. Expanded clones get a size class; other rows say once, few or many, or leave the size out.

TRBV29-1	.	TRBJ1-2	.	CSVRQGNGYTF	TGCAGCGTCCGCCAGGGTAATGGCTACACCTTC
TRBV6-1	many	TRBJ2-7	TRBD2	CASSVQRGAGEQYF	TGTGCCAGCAGTGTACAGCGGGGGGCGGGCGAGCAGTACTTC
TRBV10-1	.	TRBJ1-2	TRBD1	CATSTDRVIGYTF	TGCGCCACCAGCACGGACAGGGTAATTGGCTACACCTTC
TRBV5-1	.	TRBJ2-7	TRBD1	CASSPGQGRSEQYF	TGCGCCAGCAGCCCGGGACAGGGTCGTTCCGAGCAGTACTTC
TRBV5-6	.	TRBJ1-6	.	CASSQAPAGPLHF	TGTGCCAGCAGCCAAGCACCCGCTGGACCCCTCCACTTT
TRBV24-1	.	TRBJ1-6	.	CATSDSRRNSPLHF	TGTGCCACCAGTGATTCGAGGCGGAATTCACCCCTCCACTTT
TRBV19	.	TRBJ1-3	TRBD1	CASSARDRGREVGNTIYF	TGTGCCAGTAGTGCCCGGGACAGGGGGCGCGAAGTTGGAAACACCATATATTTT
TRBV19	many	TRBJ1-1	TRBD1	CASSIGPGGIMNTEAFF	TGTGCCAGTAGTATTGGGCCAGGGGGGATCATGAACACTGAAGCTTTCTTT
TRBV25-1	.	TRBJ2-1	TRBD2	CASRGLAGELSF	TGTGCCAGCAGGGGACTAGCGGGAGAGCTATCCTTC
TRBV19	few	TRBJ1-1	TRBD1	CASSKPGQGAKNTEAFF	TGTGCCAGTAGTAAACCGGGACAGGGGGCGAAGAACACTGAAGCTTTCTTT
TRBV10-3	many	TRBJ2-1	TRBD1	CAISDPGQTLSEQFF	TGTGCCATCAGTGACCCGGGACAGACTTTGAGTGAGCAGTTCTTC
TRBV2	.	TRBJ2-5	.	CASSERRVETQYF	TGTGCCAGCAGTGAACGCAGGGTAGAGACCCAGTACTTC
TRBV5-6	.	TRBJ2-7	TRBD1	CASSLWGQKNYEQYF	TGTGCCAGCAGCTTATGGGGACAGAAAAACTACGAGCAGTACTTC
TRBV19	few	TRBJ2-1	TRBD2	CASSSGGGGEQFF	TGTGCTAGCTCTAGCGGGGGGGGTGGTGAGCAGTTCTTC
TRBV11-2	.	TRBJ2-7	TRBD1	CASSLGGQGADYEQYF	TGTGCCAGCAGCTTAGGGGGACAGGGGGCAGACTACGAGCAGTACTTC
TRBV12-3/TRBV12-4	.	TRBJ1-6	TRBD1	CASSWDRALHF	TGTGCCAGCAGTTGGGACAGGGCCCTCCACTTT
TRBV30	.	TRBJ1-2	.	CAWSVQLGGNYGYTF	TGTGCCTGGAGTGTACAATTAGGGGGTAACTATGGCTACACCTTC
TRBV2	.	TRBJ1-5	TRBD1	CASKQGASNQPQHF	TGTGCCAGCAAACAGGGGGCGAGCAATCAGCCCCAGCATTTT
TRBV7-2	few	TRBJ1-1	TRBD1	CASSQGQGLNTEAFF	TGTGCCAGTAGCCAGGGACAGGGGTTGAACACTGAAGCTTTCTTT
TRBV20-1	many	TRBJ1-3	.	CSARDLEDRGNTIYF	TGCAGTGCTAGAGATTTGGAGGATAGGGGAAACACCATATATTTT
TRBV24-1	.	TRBJ1-2	.	CATSGGGGYTF	TGTGCCACCAGTGGAGGCGGCGGCTACACCTTC
TRBV6-1	many	TRBJ2-1	TRBD2	CASSRTSGGVNEQFF	TGTGCCAGCAGTAGGACTAGCGGGGGGGTCAATGAGCAGTTCTTC
TRBV9	.	TRBJ2-1	TRBD1	CASSVLGTGDNEQFF	TGTGCCAGCAGCGTCCTGGGGACAGGGGACAATGAGCAGTTCTTC
TRBV7-6	.	TRBJ2-7	TRBD2	CASSLIPGREYEQYF	TGTGCCAGCAGCTTAATTCCAGGGAGGGAGTACGAGCAGTACTTC
TRBV29-1	.	TRBJ2-5	.	CSVENAMRTEETQYF	TGCAGCGTTGAAAATGCCATGCGTACGGAGGAGACCCAGTACTTC